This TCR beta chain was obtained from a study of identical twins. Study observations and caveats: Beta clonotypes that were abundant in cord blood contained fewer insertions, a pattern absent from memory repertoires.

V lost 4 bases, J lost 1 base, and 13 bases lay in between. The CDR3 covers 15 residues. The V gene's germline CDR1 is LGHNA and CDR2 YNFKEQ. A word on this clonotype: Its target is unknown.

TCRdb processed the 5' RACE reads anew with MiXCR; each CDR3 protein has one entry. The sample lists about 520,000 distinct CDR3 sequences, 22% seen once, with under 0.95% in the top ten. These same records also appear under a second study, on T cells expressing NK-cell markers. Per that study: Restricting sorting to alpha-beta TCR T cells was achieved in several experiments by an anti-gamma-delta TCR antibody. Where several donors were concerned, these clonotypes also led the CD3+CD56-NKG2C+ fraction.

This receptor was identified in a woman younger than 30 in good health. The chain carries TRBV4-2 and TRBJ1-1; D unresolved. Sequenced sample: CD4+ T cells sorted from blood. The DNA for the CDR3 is TGTGCCAGCAGCCGAGTAGGTGGGGAGAACACTGAAGCTTTCTTT. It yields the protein CASSRVGGENTEAFF.